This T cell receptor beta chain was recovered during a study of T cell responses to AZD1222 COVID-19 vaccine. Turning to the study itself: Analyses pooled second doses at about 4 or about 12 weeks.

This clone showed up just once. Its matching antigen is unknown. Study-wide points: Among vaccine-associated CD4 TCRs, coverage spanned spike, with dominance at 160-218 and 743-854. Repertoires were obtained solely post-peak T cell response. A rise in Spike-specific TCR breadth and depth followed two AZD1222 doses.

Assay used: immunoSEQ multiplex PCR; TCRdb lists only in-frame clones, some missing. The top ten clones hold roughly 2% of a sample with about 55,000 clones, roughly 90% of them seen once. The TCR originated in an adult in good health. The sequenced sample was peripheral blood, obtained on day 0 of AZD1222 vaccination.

DNA for the CDR3: TGTGCCAGCAGCTTAAGCTTCGGGAGCTACGAGCAGTACTTC. This sequence encodes CASSLSFGSYEQYF. The chain couples TRBV11-2 to TRBJ2-7; perhaps TRBD2 as D (6 bases). CDR3 length equals 14 residues. Germline V gene lookup returns CDR1 SGHAT and CDR2 FQNNGV. The germline V and J ends were trimmed by 2 bases and 3 bases, with 11 bases remaining between them.